This entry describes one T cell receptor beta chain. Its antigen is still unknown. This specimen comes from a study of T cells in Graves' hyperthyroidism and ophthalmopathy. Findings of the study overall: Classification by a 13 V-J model distinguished ophthalmopathy from stable hyperthyroidism. Ophthalmopathy, which appeared later, was predicted by the model a median about 6 months before onset. Most clonotypes expanded in the thyroid (above 0.001) were also present in blood.

Amplification yielded TCR beta CDR3 regions, with RNA transcripts as the source. A first-round RT-PCR of the TCR CDR3 used the HTBI primer set. TCRdb re-analysed the multiplex PCR reads in MiXCR, keeping a single row per CDR3 protein. The sample lists around 620,000 distinct CDR3 sequences, 40% to 55% occurring once. CDR3 length: 8 residues. Germline V CDR1 and CDR2: SEHNR, FQNEAQ (reference sequence). On the basis of clinical symptoms, serum thyroxine and TRAb, thyroid ultrasound and orbital computed tomography, diagnoses were made. This sequence originates from an adult woman with Graves' disease, either hyperthyroidism or ophthalmopathy (not recorded which). The chain has TRBV7-9 and TRBJ1-2, with D possibly TRBD1 on 5 matching bases. Material: peripheral blood or thyroid tissue (not recorded which). CDR3 in DNA: TGTAATGGGGGAGGCTACACCTTC. Amino acids: CNGGGYTF.